This T cell receptor beta chain was sequenced in a study of beta chain features in type 1 diabetes. Study conclusions and caveats: The study found moderately but significantly shorter TCRB CDR3s in all four CD4+ subsets of Type 1 diabetes patients.

Note on this clone: The antigen is not known.

V lost 0 bases and J 1 base, leaving 14 bases between the germline ends. From germline, CDR1 is SQVTM and CDR2 ANQGSEA. CDR3 length: 16 residues. Investigators reverse transcribed all isolated RNA, so they sequenced expressed TCRB transcripts. Only in-frame clones appear in the TCRdb table, and some are missing; sequencing was by immunoSEQ multiplex PCR. The sample has under 300,000 clones; about a fifth are singletons. The chain uses TRBV29-1 and TRBJ2-3, with D maybe TRBD1 (6 bases). The origin of this receptor is a woman between 40 and 50 years old with type 1 diabetes. What was sequenced was naive CD4+ T cells from blood. The CDR3 bases are TGCAGCGTTGAAGATCGGGGCAGGGGAGGCACAGATACGCAGTATTTT. Residues: CSVEDRGRGGTDTQYF.